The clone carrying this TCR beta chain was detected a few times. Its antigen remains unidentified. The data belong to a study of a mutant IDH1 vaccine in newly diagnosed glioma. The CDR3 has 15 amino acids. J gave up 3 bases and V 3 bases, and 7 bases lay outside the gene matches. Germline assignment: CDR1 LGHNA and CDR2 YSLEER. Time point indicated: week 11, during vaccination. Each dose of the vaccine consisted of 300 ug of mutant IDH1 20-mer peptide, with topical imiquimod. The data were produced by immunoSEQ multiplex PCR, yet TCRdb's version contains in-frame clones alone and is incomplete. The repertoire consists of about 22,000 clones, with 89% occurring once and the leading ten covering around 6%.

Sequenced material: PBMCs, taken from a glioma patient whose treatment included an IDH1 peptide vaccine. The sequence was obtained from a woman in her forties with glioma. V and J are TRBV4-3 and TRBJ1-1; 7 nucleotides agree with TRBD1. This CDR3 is CASSQTGSLYTEAFF. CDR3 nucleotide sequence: TGCGCCAGCAGCCAGACAGGGTCTCTATACACTGAAGCTTTCTTT.